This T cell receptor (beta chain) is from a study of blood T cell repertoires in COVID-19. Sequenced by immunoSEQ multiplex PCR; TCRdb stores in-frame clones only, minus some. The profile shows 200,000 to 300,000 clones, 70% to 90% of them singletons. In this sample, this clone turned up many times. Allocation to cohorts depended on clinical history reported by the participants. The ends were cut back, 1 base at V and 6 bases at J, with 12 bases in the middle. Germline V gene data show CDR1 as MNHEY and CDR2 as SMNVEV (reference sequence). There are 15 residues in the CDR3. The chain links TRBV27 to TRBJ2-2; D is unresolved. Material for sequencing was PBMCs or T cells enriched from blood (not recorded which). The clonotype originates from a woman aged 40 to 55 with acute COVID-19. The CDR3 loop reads CASSLWYARPGELFF. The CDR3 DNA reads TGTGCCAGCAGTTTATGGTACGCGCGTCCCGGGGAGCTGTTTTTT.